This T cell receptor beta chain was sequenced during a study of T cell repertoires in cytomegalovirus infection. Study in general: Matching HLA type, along with CMV infection, was indicated by public TCR beta signatures. Study-wide results and caveats: Frequencies of public TCR beta families were cumulated, and this identified carriers of CMV plus the relevant HLA. Dominating the ex vivo response were HLA-C-restricted CMV-specific TCR beta clonotypes.

This clonotype was seen repeatedly, ten times or more. Its antigen remains unidentified. TCRdb processed the reads anew with MiXCR; each CDR3 protein has one entry. Counted here are about 700,000 distinct CDR3 sequences, around 31% occurring once; the ten biggest clones make up roughly 18%. The specimen was cultured PBMCs, collected from culture after CMV antigen stimulation. The source of this sequence is a human donor in good health (CMV status not recorded). Some clones in this sample may be carry-over from other donors' samples.

Here the CDR3 reads CASSLTGGNEQYF. In nucleotides, the CDR3 is TGTGCCAGCAGCCTAACGGGGGGGAACGAGCAGTACTTC. This chain links TRBV7-6 with TRBJ2-7, with TRBD2 matching over 8 bases. J lost 5 bases, V lost 5 bases, and 5 bases had no gene match. Germline CDR1 reads SGHVS; CDR2 reads FNYEAQ. This CDR3 region has 13 residues.